Listed here are 24 T cell receptor beta chains from one sample, sequenced in a study of cytomegalovirus exposure and HLA in healthy donors. Primers for the PCR totalled 60 Vbeta and 13 Jbeta. Measured with immunoSEQ multiplex PCR; TCRdb has only the in-frame clones, and not every one. In the table there are about 270,000 clones, around 65% of which are singletons. Material: PBMCs. The receptors here all came from a female donor in good health and CMV-seronegative.

This chain links TRBV28 with TRBJ1-4; TRBD1 matches 8 bases. Unmatched junction bases numbered 8, after V lost 6 bases and J lost 8 bases. Germline lookup yields CDR1 MDHEN and CDR2 SYDVKM. This CDR3 comprises 14 residues. The DNA of the CDR3 is TGTGCCAGCAGATCAGGACAGGGACGAGAAAAACTGTTTTTT. This encodes CASRSGQGREKLFF.

For the CDR3, the DNA is TGTGCCAGCAGCCCCAACACGGCGGGGGAGGAGTACTTC. This sequence encodes CASSPNTAGEEYF. V gene TRBV11-3 combines with J gene TRBJ2-7; TRBD2 agrees at 7 bases. Germline lookup yields CDR1 SGHNT and CDR2 YENEEA. CDR3 length: 13 residues. With V trimmed by 5 bases and J by 11 bases, 12 bases remained unmatched.

This rearrangement joins TRBV7-8 to TRBJ2-5; D gene unclear. The V end lost 4 bases, the J end lost 8 bases, and 11 bases lay between the germline ends. The germline V gene encodes CDR1 SGHVS and CDR2 FQNEAQ. The CDR3 has 12 amino acids. CDR3 sequence (DNA): TGTGCCAGCAGCTCGAAACAAATAACCCAGTACTTC. Translating it yields CASSSKQITQYF.

CDR3 DNA sequence: TGTGCCAGCAGCTTAGTTGGACTCCGGGGCTACACCTTC. Encoded protein: CASSLVGLRGYTF. The chain joins TRBV7-2 to TRBJ1-2; D not resolved. Between the trimmed V and J ends, which lost 1 base and 8 bases, there was a span of 11 bases. The CDR3 consists of 13 residues. Germline V gene data show CDR1 as SGHTA and CDR2 as FQGNSA.

This chain connects TRBV5-5 to TRBJ2-7; a possible D gene is TRBD1 (6 bases). Germline V lookup: CDR1 SGHKS, CDR2 YYEKEE (reference sequence). The CDR3 runs 15 residues. V shed 1 base and J shed 0 bases, with 11 bases lying between them. The CDR3 protein is CASSLFGTSSYEQYF. The CDR3 nucleotides read TGTGCCAGCAGCTTGTTCGGGACAAGCTCCTACGAGCAGTACTTC.

The rearrangement uses TRBV10-2 and TRBJ2-5, with 12 bases lining up with TRBD1. V was clipped by 8 bases and J by 4 bases; unmatched bases: 2. This CDR3 has 13 amino acids. CDR1 WSHSY and CDR2 SAAADI come from the germline V gene. The CDR3 is CASRDRGLETQYF. CDR3 sequence (DNA): TGCGCCAGCCGGGACAGGGGGCTAGAGACCCAGTACTTC.

The chain employs TRBV27 and TRBJ2-3; 8 bases are a match to TRBD2. This CDR3 is 16 amino acids long. Per germline, CDR1 MNHEY and CDR2 SMNVEV (reference sequence). Germline trimming cut 4 bases from V and 5 bases from J; bases unmatched to any gene: 11. This CDR3 reads CASSSSVGLAIDTQYF. Here the CDR3 DNA reads TGTGCCAGCAGTTCCTCCGTTGGACTAGCTATAGATACGCAGTATTTT.

The V call is TRBV29-1, the J call TRBJ2-7, with TRBD1 as a possible D gene (6 bases). Per germline, CDR1 SQVTM and CDR2 ANQGSEA. This CDR3 is 13 amino acids long. Deletions cut 4 bases from V and 2 bases from J, with 12 bases between. The CDR3: CSVGTAHAYEQYF. CDR3 DNA: TGCAGCGTTGGGACAGCCCATGCCTACGAGCAGTACTTC.

This clone was counted between two and nine times. V usage is TRBV21-1 and J usage is TRBJ1-4; the table names TRBD1, a call not compared with the DNA. TRBV21-1 represents a pseudogene. The CDR3 is made up of 14 amino acids. CDR3 nucleotide sequence: TGTGCCAGCACTATCTGGGCAGGGGGCGAAAAACTGTTTTTT. Translation gives CASTIWAGGEKLFF.

The chain combines TRBV4-1 with TRBJ2-5; a possible D gene is TRBD1 (6 bases). The closer fit of TRBJ2-7 to the DNA end suggests the J call may be wrong. The CDR3 has 16 amino acids. Germline V gene lookup returns CDR1 MGHRA and CDR2 YSYEKL. CDR3 coding DNA: TGCGCCAGCAGCCGAGCGTTTCGCGAGGGGGCCTACGAGCAGTACTTC. This codes for CASSRAFREGAYEQYF.

The J gene is TRBJ1-1, the V gene TRBV6-6, with D possibly being TRBD1 (5 bases). V lost 8 bases, J lost 2 bases, and 9 bases lay in between. This CDR3 region has 12 residues. Germline CDR1 is MNHNY and CDR2 is SVGAGI (reference sequence). In DNA, the CDR3 is TGTGCCAGCGGGGCAGGTAACACTGAAGCTTTCTTT. This encodes CASGAGNTEAFF.

The rearrangement uses TRBV4-2 and TRBJ2-1, with unresolved D. There are 16 residues in the CDR3. The V gene's germline CDR1 is LGHNA and CDR2 YNFKEQ. The V end was cut by 3 bases, the J end by 0 bases, with 12 bases between. The CDR3 DNA is TGTGCCAGCAGCCAGCAAGACTCGAGCTCCTACAATGAGCAGTTCTTC. It encodes CASSQQDSSSYNEQFF.

V and J are TRBV9 and TRBJ2-2; TRBD2 matches 7 bases. From germline, CDR1 is SGDLS and CDR2 YYNGEE. V lost 4 bases, J lost 0 bases, and 6 bases stayed unmatched. This CDR3 has 16 residues. The CDR3 loop is CASSRRGDANTGELFF. CDR3 DNA: TGTGCCAGCAGCCGTCGGGGGGACGCGAACACCGGGGAGCTGTTTTTT.

In DNA form, the CDR3 reads TGTGTCACTGGGACTAGCGGGAGTAATGTCAACGAGCAGTACTTC. Amino acids: CVTGTSGSNVNEQYF. The V gene is TRBV27, the J gene TRBJ2-7; 14 bases line up with TRBD2. Germline CDR1 MNHEY, CDR2 SMNVEV (reference sequence). The CDR3 covers 15 residues.

As to this clone: The same CDR3 also results from other DNA sequences found in this sample. The chain carries TRBV5-1 and TRBJ1-1, with D possibly TRBD1 on 6 matching bases. V gave up 0 bases and J gave up 7 bases, with 19 bases separating them. Germline V gene data show CDR1 as SGHRS and CDR2 as YFSETQ. The length of the CDR3 is 16 residues. The CDR3 sequence: CASSLVGGGLGSEAFF. CDR3 coding DNA: TGCGCCAGCAGCTTGGTGGGAGGGGGTTTAGGGAGTGAAGCTTTCTTT. The whole variable domain, remainder taken from reference TRBV5-1 and TRBJ1-1, is KAGVTQTPRYLIKTRGQQVTLSCSPISGHRSVSWYQQTPGQGLQFLFEYFSETQRNKGNFPGRFSGRQFSNSRSEMNVSTLELGDSALYLCASSLVGGGLGSEAFFGQGTRLTVV.

The rearrangement joins TRBV6-1 to TRBJ2-5; TRBD2 agrees at 10 bases. The closer fit of TRBJ2-7 to the DNA end suggests the J call may be wrong. Germline CDR1 reads MNHNS; CDR2 reads SASEGT. The CDR3 length is 17 residues. The CDR3 DNA is TGTGCCAGCAGTGATTACCCCGAACTAGCGGGATTGTACGAGCAGTACTTC. Amino acid sequence: CASSDYPELAGLYEQYF.

The sample holds a few counts of this clone. The chain recombines TRBV7-6 with TRBJ1-1, with TRBD1 as a possible D gene (5 bases). Trimming pared 3 bases from V and 4 bases from J, leaving 24 bases between. The CDR3 has 18 amino acids. Germline V lookup: CDR1 SGHVS, CDR2 FNYEAQ. CDR3 bases: TGTGCCAGCAGCTTGAGTCGGCGACAGATCGGGGGGGGCACTGAAGCTTTCTTT. This codes for CASSLSRRQIGGGTEAFF.

V is TRBV28 and J is TRBJ2-3, with 13 bases identical to TRBD2. The CDR3 contains 16 residues. With 5 bases clipped from V and 4 bases from J, the junction kept 6 bases outside the gene matches. Germline loops: CDR1 MDHEN, CDR2 SYDVKM. The CDR3 nucleotides are TGTGCCAGCAGTCAACTACTAGCGGGAGGGGCAGATACGCAGTATTTT. It is translated as CASSQLLAGGADTQYF.

The chain recombines TRBV7-7 with TRBJ1-3; TRBD1 might be the D (5 bases). This CDR3 has 13 residues. The germline gives CDR1 SSHAT, CDR2 FNYEAQ (reference sequence). Trimming shortened V by 5 bases and J by 4 bases, and 9 bases separated the two germline ends. In DNA form, the CDR3 reads TGTGCCAGCAGCCGACAGACGGGAAACACCATATATTTT. Amino acids: CASSRQTGNTIYF.

The V call is TRBV6-5, the J call TRBJ2-7; 8 bases align to TRBD2. Trimming took 0 bases from V and 2 from J; bases not matched to a gene: 3. There are 15 residues in the CDR3. Looked up from germline, CDR1 is MNHEY and CDR2 is SVGAGI. CDR3 amino acids: CASSYSLAGPYEQYF. The CDR3 DNA reads as TGTGCCAGCAGTTACTCGCTAGCGGGCCCCTACGAGCAGTACTTC.

The rearrangement links TRBV27 to TRBJ2-3, with D possibly matching TRBD2 (5 bases). Trimming cost V 8 bases and J 8 bases, with 11 bases left between them. This CDR3 spans 11 amino acids. Germline CDR1 reads MNHEY; CDR2 reads SMNVEV (reference sequence). In DNA, the CDR3 is TGTGCCAGCGGTCCGGGGTCTACGCAGTATTTT. As protein: CASGPGSTQYF.

For the CDR3, the DNA is TGCAGCGTTGAAGATCCCCAGCGGAAGAGCTCCTACAATGAGCAGTTCTTC. Translated, it gives CSVEDPQRKSSYNEQFF. J is TRBJ2-1 and V is TRBV29-1; TRBD2 is a possible D gene (5 bases). The germline gives CDR1 SQVTM, CDR2 ANQGSEA. Trimming pared 0 bases from V and 0 bases from J, leaving 15 bases between. The CDR3 has 17 amino acids.

CDR3 coding DNA: TGCGCCAGCAGCCAAGACTCCGTGGCAGGGGGAAGAAAACTGTTTTTT. It codes for CASSQDSVAGGRKLFF. V gene TRBV4-1 combines with J gene TRBJ1-4; 7 bases align to TRBD1. V lost 0 bases, J lost 10 bases, and 11 bases stayed unmatched. Germline CDR1 reads MGHRA; CDR2 reads YSYEKL. The CDR3 loop spans 16 amino acids.

V is TRBV28 and J is TRBJ2-7; possible D gene TRBD1, 6 bases. The CDR3 is 14 residues long. CDR1 MDHEN and CDR2 SYDVKM come from the germline V gene. Trimming left V 6 bases short and J 1 base short, with 13 bases between. CDR3 sequence: CASRPDRISYEQYF. In nucleotides, the CDR3 is TGTGCCAGCAGACCCGACAGGATATCCTACGAGCAGTACTTC.